Sequencing of this T cell receptor beta chain was carried out in a study of T cells in Graves' hyperthyroidism and ophthalmopathy. The CDR3 sequence is 15 residues long. Germline CDR1 reads SNHLY; CDR2 reads FYNNEI. The V gene end was trimmed by 8 bases and the J gene end by 5 bases; junction bases not matched to a gene: 10. RNA transcripts served as the template for amplifying TCR beta CDR3 regions. When the TCR CDR3 underwent first-round RT-PCR, the HTBI primer set was used. TCRdb re-analysed the multiplex PCR reads in MiXCR, keeping a single row per CDR3 protein. The repertoire holds 40,000 to 55,000 distinct CDR3 sequences, with 45% to 50% as singletons.

This clonotype was obtained from a woman aged 50 to 60 with Graves' hyperthyroidism. The specimen sequenced was peripheral blood or thyroid tissue (not recorded which). V is TRBV2 and J is TRBJ2-5, with TRBD2 identical over 11 bases. The CDR3, as DNA: TGTGCCAGCGCGCCTAGCGGGGGGCAGTTTGAGACCCAGTACTTC. As protein: CASAPSGGQFETQYF.